Listed here are 30 T cell receptor beta chains from one sample, sequenced in a study of vaccination effects on CD4 cells after COVID-19. Within the ViraFEST assay, antigen-specific CD4+ T cells underwent expansion with viral peptide pools prior to sequencing. Cultured cells yielded isolated CD4+ T cells after roughly 11 days. Vaccinees lacked prior SARS-CoV-2 infection and tested negative for nucleocapsid antibodies. Clones were sequenced by immunoSEQ multiplex PCR, and TCRdb holds only the in-frame ones, with some missing. The data hold around 63,000 clones, with over 70% observed a single time. These receptors have no known antigen. The starting material was CD4+ T cells from PBMCs cultured with HCoV-OC43 spike peptides, obtained before COVID-19 vaccination. Subset indicated: HCoV-OC43 spike overlapping peptide pool stimulation. Receptors were obtained from a human donor who received a COVID-19 vaccine.

The chain is built from TRBV19 and TRBJ1-5; D not resolved. Germline-derived CDR1 and CDR2 are LNHDA and SQIVND (reference sequence). The CDR3 totals 19 residues. Deletions cut 2 bases from V and 1 base from J, with 21 bases between. CDR3: CASSISASIPQGSNQPQHF. The CDR3 nucleotides read TGTGCCAGTAGTATATCGGCGAGCATTCCTCAAGGGAGCAATCAGCCCCAGCATTTT.

V usage is TRBV7-2 and J usage is TRBJ2-1; D is unresolved. The germline V gene encodes CDR1 SGHTA and CDR2 FQGNSA. The CDR3 loop spans 16 amino acids. Trimming pared 2 bases from V and 0 bases from J, leaving 11 bases between. CDR3 protein: CASSLYTVSSYNEQFF. The CDR3 DNA reads as TGTGCCAGCAGCTTATATACAGTGAGCTCCTACAATGAGCAGTTCTTC.

V is TRBV10-3 and J is TRBJ1-1; 10 bases are a match to TRBD1. The CDR3 totals 14 residues. J was trimmed by 1 base and V by 10 bases; bases with no gene match: 6. Germline CDR1 ENHRY, CDR2 SYGVKD. The CDR3 loop reads CATGTGDGNTEAFF. CDR3 DNA: TGTGCCACAGGGACAGGGGACGGGAACACTGAAGCTTTCTTT.

V is TRBV6-1 and J is TRBJ1-5; 9 nucleotides line up with TRBD1. The length of the CDR3 is 15 residues. The germline V gene encodes CDR1 MNHNS and CDR2 SASEGT. With V trimmed by 2 bases and J by 7 bases, 6 bases remained unmatched. Here the CDR3 reads CASSEWRQGDQPQHF. The DNA of the CDR3 is TGTGCCAGCAGTGAATGGAGACAGGGGGACCAGCCCCAGCATTTT.

This chain joins TRBV19 and TRBJ2-1, with D possibly called TRBD1 or TRBD2 (6 bases each). V lost 0 bases, J lost 4 bases, and 13 bases lay in between. CDR3 length: 16 residues. Germline V CDR1 and CDR2: LNHDA, SQIVND (reference sequence). The CDR3 reads CASSIEGGITYNEQFF. Written as DNA, the CDR3 is TGTGCCAGTAGTATAGAAGGGGGGATAACTTACAATGAGCAGTTCTTC.

The CDR3 DNA sequence: TGTGCCAGCAGCCGGGAGGTGAACACTGAAGCTTTCTTT. Translated, it gives CASSREVNTEAFF. This chain joins TRBV2 and TRBJ1-1; no reliable D call. Germline CDR1 SNHLY, CDR2 FYNNEI. The V gene lost 6 bases and the J gene lost 0 bases, with 8 bases spanning the gap. CDR3 size: 13 residues.

The gene calls are TRBV7-9 and TRBJ2-3; unclear D gene. This CDR3 is 14 amino acids long. The germline V gene has CDR1 SEHNR and CDR2 FQNEAQ (reference sequence). Trimming left V 7 bases short and J 0 bases short, with 11 bases between. CDR3 nucleotides: TGTGCCAGCACCTCAAGCAGCAGCACAGATACGCAGTATTTT. The encoded protein is CASTSSSSTDTQYF.

A single count supports this clone. The CDR3 spells CAFRQGENYGYTF. The CDR3 nucleotides are TGTGCCTTCAGACAGGGTGAAAACTATGGCTACACCTTC. The rearrangement uses TRBV30 and TRBJ1-2; 7 nucleotides match TRBD1. Unmatched junction bases numbered 7, after V lost 7 bases and J lost 2 bases. This CDR3 spans 13 amino acids. Looked up from germline, CDR1 is GTSNPN and CDR2 is SVGIG (reference sequence).

This clone has more than one count but fewer than ten. The rearrangement links TRBV4-1 to TRBJ1-5, with no clear D. Germline lookup yields CDR1 MGHRA and CDR2 YSYEKL. Trimming removed 0 bases at V and 6 bases at J, with 6 bases between. The CDR3 is 13 residues long. The CDR3, as DNA: TGCGCCAGCAGCCAAGACTCGGTTCAGCCCCAGCATTTT. This encodes CASSQDSVQPQHF.

The V gene is TRBV2, the J gene TRBJ2-7; a possible D gene is TRBD1 (5 bases). Germline loops: CDR1 SNHLY, CDR2 FYNNEI. The V end was cut by 6 bases, the J end by 0 bases, with 6 bases between. The CDR3 covers 12 residues. CDR3 nucleotides: TGTGCCAGCAGAGGGGACTCCTACGAGCAGTACGTC. Encoded protein: CASRGDSYEQYV.

This clone was counted only a few times. V gene TRBV6-5 combines with J gene TRBJ1-5; D unclear. The germline V gene has CDR1 MNHEY and CDR2 SVGAGI. Between the trimmed V and J ends, which lost 2 bases and 0 bases, there was a span of 11 bases. The CDR3 consists of 16 residues. The CDR3 DNA follows: TGTGCCAGCAGTTACGGCAGGCCCTATAGCAATCAGCCCCAGCATTTT. This codes for CASSYGRPYSNQPQHF.

The chain links TRBV5-5 to TRBJ1-4; D is perhaps TRBD1 (5 bases). Trimming left V 3 bases short and J 8 bases short, with 20 bases between. The CDR3 length is 16 residues. CDR1 SGHKS and CDR2 YYEKEE come from the germline V gene (reference sequence). The CDR3 loop reads CASSWYVDSLWEKLFF. CDR3 nucleotide sequence: TGTGCCAGCAGCTGGTATGTTGACAGTTTGTGGGAAAAACTGTTTTTT.

V and J are TRBV20-1 and TRBJ2-5; D unclear. Germline assignment: CDR1 DFQATT and CDR2 SNEGSKA (reference sequence). V was shortened by 7 bases and J by 5 bases, with 11 bases between the two germline ends. The CDR3 is made up of 11 amino acids. This CDR3 is CSVNAGETQYF. For the CDR3, the DNA is TGCAGTGTTAATGCCGGGGAGACCCAGTACTTC.

The chain links TRBV5-1 to TRBJ1-2; no clear D gene. With 0 bases removed from V and 4 bases from J, the gap between germline ends came to 13 bases. The CDR3 runs to 15 residues. CDR1 SGHRS and CDR2 YFSETQ come from the germline V gene. CDR3 sequence (DNA): TGCGCCAGCAGCTTGGAAGGGAATGAACGCTATGGCTACACCTTC. Translating it yields CASSLEGNERYGYTF.

As for this clone: It is unclear where the CDR3 begins or ends on the DNA, so no DNA is shown, and the CDR3 is as TCRdb lists it. The rearrangement uses TRBV2 and TRBJ1-5. Germline V gives CDR1 SNHLY, CDR2 FYNNEI. The CDR3 sequence runs 18 residues, both termini included. Here the CDR3 reads CASSSSRWGERVDQPQHF.

A single count supports this clone. The rearrangement joins TRBV2 to TRBJ2-2; tentatively, D is TRBD2 (5 bases). The V end was cut by 0 bases, the J end by 7 bases, with 9 bases between. Germline lookup yields CDR1 SNHLY and CDR2 FYNNEI. The CDR3 sequence is 14 residues long. Here the CDR3 reads CASSEARGFGELFF. DNA of the CDR3: TGTGCCAGCAGTGAAGCGAGAGGGTTCGGGGAGCTGTTTTTT.

The chain is built from TRBV3-1 (or the pseudogene TRBV3-2) and TRBJ1-1; weak D call: TRBD1 (5 bases). This CDR3 spans 14 amino acids. Germline CDR1 is LGHDT and CDR2 is YNNKEL (reference sequence). V was clipped by 3 bases and J by 6 bases, with 14 bases between them. The chain's CDR3 is CASSHMGGRAEAFF. CDR3 bases: TGTGCCAGCAGCCATATGGGGGGGAGAGCTGAAGCTTTCTTT.

The genes are TRBV4-3 and TRBJ2-3; 8 bases align to TRBD1. The CDR3 sequence is 14 residues long. V was clipped by 5 bases and J by 5 bases; unmatched bases: 6. Germline V gives CDR1 LGHNA, CDR2 YSLEER. DNA for the CDR3: TGCGCCAGCAGCACTGACAGGGGAGGAGATACGCAGTATTTT. Translating it yields CASSTDRGGDTQYF.

V usage is TRBV19 and J usage is TRBJ1-1; tentatively, D is TRBD1 (6 bases). The germline V gene has CDR1 LNHDA and CDR2 SQIVND (reference sequence). V lost 3 bases and J 3 bases, leaving 8 bases between the germline ends. There are 13 residues in the CDR3. This CDR3 reads CASSMAGDTEAFF. CDR3 nucleotide sequence: TGTGCCAGTAGTATGGCAGGGGACACTGAAGCTTTCTTT.

The chain combines TRBV7-2 with TRBJ1-1, with 11 bases lining up with TRBD1. CDR1 and CDR2 from the germline V gene are SGHTA and FQGNSA. There are 14 residues in the CDR3. V was pared by 8 bases and J by 2 bases, with 4 bases of the junction left unmatched. Written as DNA, the CDR3 is TGTGCCAGCCGGACAGGGGGCTTTAACACTGAAGCTTTCTTT. Encoded protein: CASRTGGFNTEAFF.

This chain uses TRBV3-1 (or the pseudogene TRBV3-2) with TRBJ1-1, with D perhaps TRBD1 (5 bases). Germline-derived CDR1 and CDR2 are LGHDT and YNNKEL (reference sequence). V was shortened by 1 base and J by 8 bases, with 5 bases between the two germline ends. This CDR3 is 11 amino acids long. The CDR3 nucleotides read TGTGCCAGCAGCCAAGCAGGGGAAGCTTTCTTT. As protein: CASSQAGEAFF.

The chain is built from TRBV5-8 and TRBJ1-5, with D perhaps TRBD1 (5 bases). Germline CDR1 and CDR2: SGHTS and YDEGEE. The V end was cut by 1 base, the J end by 6 bases, with 8 bases between. The CDR3 totals 13 residues. Written as DNA, the CDR3 is TGTGCCAGCAGCTTGTTAGGGACTCAGCCCCAGCATTTT. This translates into CASSLLGTQPQHF.

The rearrangement uses TRBV7-9 and TRBJ1-4, with a weak D call TRBD1 (6 bases). The V gene lost 1 base and the J gene lost 8 bases, with 11 bases spanning the gap. The CDR3 extends over 14 amino acids. Germline CDR1 is SEHNR and CDR2 is FQNEAQ (reference sequence). CDR3 in amino acids: CASSLGGAREKLFF. As DNA, the CDR3 is TGTGCCAGCAGCTTAGGGGGGGCAAGGGAAAAACTGTTTTTT. The full variable domain, its missing parts supplied by reference TRBV7-9 and TRBJ1-4, is DTGVSQNPRHKITKRGQNVTFRCDPISEHNRLYWYRQTLGQGPEFLTYFQNEAQLEKSRLLSDRFSAERPKGSFSTLEIQRTEQGDSAMYLCASSLGGAREKLFFGSGTQLSVL.

The chain recombines TRBV11-2 with TRBJ2-1; TRBD2 agrees at 9 bases. This CDR3 is built from 14 residues. Unmatched junction bases numbered 13, after V lost 4 bases and J lost 15 bases. Germline CDR1 and CDR2: SGHAT and FQNNGV. The CDR3 nucleotides are TGTGCCAGCAGCTCAAGTAGCGGGGGTTCAATCCCGTTCTTC. Translation: CASSSSSGGSIPFF.

The chain links TRBV4-2 to TRBJ2-3; 9 bases map to TRBD1. The CDR3 loop spans 17 amino acids. Germline V gene sequence: CDR1 LGHNA, CDR2 YNFKEQ. Losses at the gene ends were 1 base for V and 8 bases for J; bases not matched to a gene: 13. CDR3 residues: CASSQGASGTGQGTQYF. DNA of the CDR3: TGTGCCAGCAGCCAAGGGGCGTCCGGGACAGGGCAGGGTACGCAGTATTTT.

In DNA form, the CDR3 reads TGTGCCAGCAGTCAGACTAGCGGGGGGGCCGATGAGCAGTTCTTC. Residues: CASSQTSGGADEQFF. This chain connects TRBV5-4 to TRBJ2-1; 14 nucleotides match TRBD2. Trimming removed 5 bases from V and 8 bases from J; junction bases left unmatched: 6. The CDR3 is 15 residues long. Germline CDR1 SGHNT, CDR2 YYREEE (reference sequence). The full variable domain, completed using reference TRBV5-4 and TRBJ2-1, is ETGVTQSPTHLIKTRGQQVTLRCSSQSGHNTVSWYQQALGQGPQFIFQYYREEENGRGNFPPRFSGLQFPNYSSELNVNALELDDSALYLCASSQTSGGADEQFFGPGTRLTVL.

V and J are TRBV3-1 (or the pseudogene TRBV3-2) and TRBJ2-3; D is tentatively TRBD1 or TRBD2 (6 bases each). CDR3 length: 18 residues. The V end lost 4 bases, the J end lost 0 bases, and 20 bases lay between the germline ends. Germline-derived CDR1 and CDR2 are LGHDT and YNNKEL (reference sequence). The CDR3, as DNA: TGTGCCAGCAGCCTCGCGCTGGGGGGCTACTCTAGCACAGATACGCAGTATTTT. Translating gives CASSLALGGYSSTDTQYF.

This sequence joins TRBV6-5 and TRBJ1-1; TRBD1 might be the D (5 bases). This CDR3 region has 13 residues. Germline V gene data show CDR1 as MNHEY and CDR2 as SVGAGI. V was shortened by 5 bases and J by 4 bases, with 11 bases between the two germline ends. The CDR3 region has the DNA TGTGCCAGCAGTCCCCCCCAGGGCACTGAAGCTTTCTTT. Residues: CASSPPQGTEAFF.

This clone was detected only a few times. The chain has TRBV18 and TRBJ1-5; 11 nucleotides line up with TRBD1. Germline values: CDR1 KGHSH, CDR2 LQKENI. This CDR3 spans 15 amino acids. V dropped 6 bases and J dropped 7; count of bases not matched to a gene: 8. In DNA form, the CDR3 reads TGTGCCAGCTCCGTTCGGGGACAGGGGGGGCAGCCCCAGCATTTT. It specifies CASSVRGQGGQPQHF.

The rearrangement uses TRBV7-3 and TRBJ2-2; 8 bases map to TRBD2. The length of the CDR3 is 18 residues. CDR1 is SGHTA, CDR2 FQGTGA, per germline. J was trimmed by 5 bases and V by 4 bases; bases with no gene match: 15. DNA of the CDR3: TGTGCCAGCAGCTCCAGGATGGGCGGGGGGCAGGGGACCGGGGAGCTGTTTTTT. It yields the protein CASSSRMGGGQGTGELFF.